A single sample is the source of the 31 T cell receptor beta chains below, sequenced in a study of shared clonotypes between healthy human individuals. Produced via immunoSEQ multiplex PCR; TCRdb's table is partial and in-frame only. The sample records about 2.4 million clones, roughly 93% being singletons. Sequencing was carried out using naive CD4+ T cells from PBMCs. Subset noted: CD45RA+ positively selected. Receptor source: a man between 18 and 29 years old in good health. Some clones in this sample may be carry-over from other donors' samples.

The V call is TRBV7-8, the J call TRBJ2-4; 8 nucleotides agree with TRBD1. This CDR3 contains 13 residues. Germline V CDR1 and CDR2: SGHVS, FQNEAQ. Trimming at V came to 6 bases and at J to 7 bases, leaving 5 bases not matched to a gene. The CDR3 loop reads CASSLDRENIQYF. In DNA, the CDR3 is TGTGCCAGCAGTTTGGACAGGGAGAACATTCAGTACTTC.

The chain has TRBV7-2 and TRBJ1-5, with D possibly being TRBD1 (6 bases). Trimming took off 2 bases at V and 6 bases at J, with 23 bases between the two ends. Looked up from germline, CDR1 is SGHTA and CDR2 is FQGNSA. The CDR3 is 18 residues long. The CDR3: CASSLFSHGRGYSQPQHF. CDR3 in DNA: TGTGCCAGCAGCTTATTTTCTCACGGCAGGGGTTATTCTCAGCCCCAGCATTTT. Complete variable domain (other parts from reference TRBV7-2 and TRBJ1-5): GAGVSQSPSNKVTEKGKDVELRCDPISGHTALYWYRQSLGQGLEFLIYFQGNSAPDKSGLPSDRFSAERTGGSVSTLTIQRTQQEDSAVYLCASSLFSHGRGYSQPQHFGDGTRLSIL.

J is TRBJ2-1 and V is TRBV6-4; 7 bases agree with TRBD1. The junction had 13 bases not matched to a gene; V was cut back by 5 bases and J by 6 bases. The germline gives CDR1 MRHNA, CDR2 SNTAGT. The CDR3 length is 16 residues. The CDR3 sequence: CASSPQDRVFGNEQFF. CDR3 DNA sequence: TGTGCCAGCAGTCCTCAAGACAGGGTTTTTGGCAATGAGCAGTTCTTC.

DNA for the CDR3: TGCAGCGTCAGGGACAGAGCATATAATTCACCCCTCCACTTT. Amino acid sequence: CSVRDRAYNSPLHF. This sequence joins TRBV29-1 and TRBJ1-6, with 7 bases identical to TRBD1. CDR1 and CDR2 (germline): SQVTM, ANQGSEA. This CDR3 is built from 14 residues. The junction had 6 bases not matched to a gene; V was cut back by 6 bases and J by 4 bases.

The gene calls are TRBV5-7 and TRBJ1-5; 8 nucleotides line up with TRBD1. TRBV5-7 carries the ORF label, with uncertain function. This CDR3 has 17 amino acids. The ends lost 4 bases at V and 1 base at J; junction bases unmatched: 10. This CDR3 reads CASSAKWTGWSNQPQHF. CDR3 bases: TGTGCCAGCAGCGCGAAATGGACAGGGTGGAGCAATCAGCCCCAGCATTTT.

The V call is TRBV10-1, the J call TRBJ2-2, with D possibly being TRBD1 or TRBD2 (5 bases each). V was cut by 6 bases and J by 0 bases, with 11 bases left in between. Germline values: CDR1 WNHNN, CDR2 SYGVQD (reference sequence). The CDR3 sequence is 15 residues long. CDR3 nucleotides: TGCGCCAGCAGCGGGACCCCAACGAACACCGGGGAGCTGTTTTTT. This gives the protein CASSGTPTNTGELFF.

The genes are TRBV28 and TRBJ2-1, with 9 bases aligning to TRBD2. Losses at the gene ends were 6 bases for V and 6 bases for J; bases not matched to a gene: 15. Per the germline V gene, CDR1 is MDHEN and CDR2 is SYDVKM. The CDR3 totals 17 residues. DNA for the CDR3: TGTGCCAGCAGGCGGGGTACGGCGGGAGGGCCGGGCAATGAGCAGTTCTTC. Translation: CASRRGTAGGPGNEQFF.

The V gene is TRBV9, the J gene TRBJ1-1; 7 bases agree with TRBD1. V shed 4 bases and J 1 base; nucleotides not matched to a gene: 7. This CDR3 contains 15 residues. Germline V lookup: CDR1 SGDLS, CDR2 YYNGEE. The CDR3 sequence is CASSNGRTGNTEAFF. The CDR3 DNA sequence: TGTGCCAGCAGCAACGGGAGGACAGGGAACACTGAAGCTTTCTTT.

This chain uses TRBV19 with TRBJ1-1; 8 bases align to TRBD1. CDR1 is LNHDA and CDR2 is SQIVND in the germline V gene (reference sequence). The ends lost 5 bases at V and 4 bases at J; junction bases unmatched: 6. This CDR3 has 14 amino acids. The DNA of the CDR3 is TGTGCCAGTAGTTACGGACAGGGAGCCACTGAAGCTTTCTTT. This translates into CASSYGQGATEAFF.

This clone came up a few times. The chain's CDR3 is CAISAPGGKNTEAFF. In nucleotides, the CDR3 is TGTGCCATCAGTGCCCCGGGCGGAAAGAACACTGAAGCTTTCTTT. The chain has TRBV10-3 and TRBJ1-1; D remains ambiguous. The CDR3 totals 15 residues. CDR1 ENHRY and CDR2 SYGVKD come from the germline V gene. V lost 4 bases and J 1 base, leaving 13 bases between the germline ends.

V gene TRBV9 combines with J gene TRBJ2-7; TRBD1 agrees at 11 bases. CDR1 SGDLS and CDR2 YYNGEE come from the germline V gene. The V gene end was trimmed by 0 bases and the J gene end by 2 bases; junction bases not matched to a gene: 4. This CDR3 comprises 16 residues. The CDR3 DNA sequence: TGTGCCAGCAGCGTAGATGGGACAGGGGGGCCCTACGAGCAGTACTTC. Translated: CASSVDGTGGPYEQYF.

This sequence joins TRBV6-1 and TRBJ2-5; TRBD2 aligns across 9 bases. The V segment lost 6 bases and the J segment 1 base; nucleotides outside the gene matches: 6. Germline values: CDR1 MNHNS, CDR2 SASEGT. The length of the CDR3 is 15 residues. DNA of the CDR3: TGTGCCAGCAGATCACCAGCGGGAGGCCAAGAGACCCAGTACTTC. Protein product: CASRSPAGGQETQYF.

The genes are TRBV14 and TRBJ1-4; 10 bases map to TRBD1. CDR1 is SGHDN, CDR2 FVKESK, per germline. The CDR3 extends over 18 amino acids. Trimming at V came to 1 base and at J to 6 bases, leaving 11 bases not matched to a gene. CDR3 coding DNA: TGTGCCAGCAGCCAAGTAAGGGACAGGGGCCCGCGGGATGAAAAACTGTTTTTT. Amino acids: CASSQVRDRGPRDEKLFF.

The CDR3 DNA follows: TGTGCCAGCAGCCCGCAAGGGGTGAGGGGAAACATTCAGTACTTC. Its protein is CASSPQGVRGNIQYF. The chain combines TRBV5-6 with TRBJ2-4; D possibly matches TRBD1 or TRBD2 (5 bases each). The CDR3 totals 15 residues. Trimming removed 4 bases from V and 6 bases from J, with 17 bases in between. CDR1 SGHDT and CDR2 YYEEEE come from the germline V gene. The full variable domain, in which reference TRBV5-6 and TRBJ2-4 provide the parts outside the CDR3, is DAGVTQSPTHLIKTRGQQVTLRCSPKSGHDTVSWYQQALGQGPQFIFQYYEEEERQRGNFPDRFSGHQFPNYSSELNVNALLLGDSALYLCASSPQGVRGNIQYFGAGTRLSVL.

This chain uses TRBV28 with TRBJ1-1, with D hard to call. Germline V gene sequence: CDR1 MDHEN, CDR2 SYDVKM. V lost 2 bases and J lost 4, with 26 bases in between. The CDR3 has 19 residues. DNA for the CDR3: TGTGCCAGCAGTTTACCTGCCGAGTTGGGCGCGTACGGTTCCACTGAAGCTTTCTTT. Translating gives CASSLPAELGAYGSTEAFF.

This chain joins TRBV28 and TRBJ2-1; 7 nucleotides line up with TRBD2. From germline, CDR1 is MDHEN and CDR2 SYDVKM. The CDR3 totals 16 residues. Losses at the gene ends were 8 bases for V and 1 base for J; bases not matched to a gene: 11. CDR3 in DNA: TGTGCCAGCCACGGACTAGAGGGGACTTCCTACAATGAGCAGTTCTTC. Protein product: CASHGLEGTSYNEQFF.

This chain joins TRBV11-3 and TRBJ2-1; TRBD2 agrees at 12 bases. J was trimmed by 4 bases and V by 4 bases; bases with no gene match: 5. This CDR3 comprises 16 residues. Germline V gene sequence: CDR1 SGHNT, CDR2 YENEEA. In DNA form, the CDR3 reads TGTGCCAGCAGCTCGGCCGGGACTAGCGGGTACAATGAGCAGTTCTTC. It translates to CASSSAGTSGYNEQFF.

This chain uses TRBV7-8 with TRBJ2-7; D call uncertain. The CDR3 is 15 residues long. Germline V gene data show CDR1 as SGHVS and CDR2 as FQNEAQ. V lost 1 base and J lost 7, with 17 bases in between. The CDR3 nucleotides are TGTGCCAGCAGCTTAGTTGCCCGGACCGGTGGGGAGCAGTACTTC. This gives the protein CASSLVARTGGEQYF.

The rearrangement joins TRBV7-2 to TRBJ2-3; 10 bases are shared with TRBD2. J was trimmed by 4 bases and V by 0 bases; bases with no gene match: 1. CDR1 and CDR2 from the germline V gene are SGHTA and FQGNSA. The CDR3 runs 15 residues. CDR3 sequence (DNA): TGTGCCAGCAGCTTAGCAGCGGGAGGGCCAGATACGCAGTATTTT. This sequence encodes CASSLAAGGPDTQYF. Variable domain in full (rest from reference TRBV7-2 and TRBJ2-3): GAGVSQSPSNKVTEKGKDVELRCDPISGHTALYWYRQSLGQGLEFLIYFQGNSAPDKSGLPSDRFSAERTGGSVSTLTIQRTQQEDSAVYLCASSLAAGGPDTQYFGPGTRLTVL.

In the case of this clone: Other nucleotide sequences from this sample produce the same CDR3. The chain employs TRBV5-1 and TRBJ2-7, with 8 bases matching TRBD1. This CDR3 contains 14 residues. The germline V gene has CDR1 SGHRS and CDR2 YFSETQ. V trimming: 0 bases; J trimming: 2 bases; junction bases outside the gene matches: 1. CDR3 loop: CASSLAQGAYEQYF. The CDR3 nucleotides read TGCGCCAGCAGCTTGGCACAGGGGGCCTACGAGCAGTACTTC.

This chain links TRBV28 with TRBJ1-2; D not certain. CDR1 and CDR2 from the germline V gene are MDHEN and SYDVKM. The CDR3 has 15 amino acids. Trimming left V 4 bases short and J 5 bases short, with 17 bases between. CDR3 amino acids: CASSSPGPGNYGYTF. As DNA, the CDR3 is TGTGCCAGCAGTTCCCCGGGCCCTGGAAATTATGGCTACACCTTC.

This chain links TRBV29-1 with TRBJ2-3, with 7 bases identical to TRBD1. The germline V gene has CDR1 SQVTM and CDR2 ANQGSEA. The CDR3 runs to 14 residues. V trimming: 3 bases; J trimming: 1 base; junction bases outside the gene matches: 4. DNA for the CDR3: TGCAGCGTTGATTACGGACAGGGCACAGATACGCAGTATTTT. It is translated as CSVDYGQGTDTQYF.

The gene calls are TRBV9 and TRBJ2-5; a possible D gene is TRBD2 (6 bases). Trimming pared 4 bases from V and 4 bases from J, leaving 17 bases between. CDR1 is SGDLS and CDR2 is YYNGEE in the germline V gene. This CDR3 has 15 residues. CDR3 protein: CASSPWPRGTETQYF. The CDR3 nucleotides are TGTGCCAGCAGCCCCTGGCCTCGGGGGACAGAGACCCAGTACTTC.

The V and J genes are TRBV2 and TRBJ1-4; unclear D gene. The CDR3 has 16 residues. Germline V gene sequence: CDR1 SNHLY, CDR2 FYNNEI. The ends were cut back, 1 base at V and 4 bases at J, with 13 bases in the middle. This chain's CDR3 is CASSEGLGGDNEKLFF. In DNA form, the CDR3 reads TGTGCCAGCAGTGAAGGATTGGGTGGGGATAATGAAAAACTGTTTTTT.

The rearrangement uses TRBV28 and TRBJ1-2; D is perhaps TRBD1 (6 bases). Germline lookup yields CDR1 MDHEN and CDR2 SYDVKM. This CDR3 region has 16 residues. V shed 2 bases and J shed 7 bases, with 20 bases lying between them. In DNA form, the CDR3 reads TGTGCCAGCAGTTTACCCATGGGGGGGCAGGAGGTTGGCTACACCTTC. Protein sequence: CASSLPMGGQEVGYTF.

V is TRBV9 and J is TRBJ2-2; 11 bases are shared with TRBD2. The ends lost 2 bases at V and 5 bases at J; junction bases unmatched: 8. The CDR3 consists of 17 residues. Germline loops: CDR1 SGDLS, CDR2 YYNGEE. The CDR3 reads CASSVYTSGSSTGELFF. The CDR3 DNA follows: TGTGCCAGCAGCGTTTATACTAGCGGGAGTTCGACCGGGGAGCTGTTTTTT.

Notes on this clone: The sample contains more than one DNA sequence encoding this CDR3. This chain connects TRBV5-6 to TRBJ1-5; no definite D call. The V gene's germline CDR1 is SGHDT and CDR2 YYEEEE. The CDR3 runs 15 residues. V was cut by 4 bases and J by 0 bases, with 11 bases left in between. The CDR3 reads CASSLGPNSNQPQHF. The CDR3 region has the DNA TGTGCCAGCAGCCTCGGGCCGAATAGCAATCAGCCCCAGCATTTT. Drawing the rest from reference TRBV5-6 and TRBJ1-5, the complete variable domain is DAGVTQSPTHLIKTRGQQVTLRCSPKSGHDTVSWYQQALGQGPQFIFQYYEEEERQRGNFPDRFSGHQFPNYSSELNVNALLLGDSALYLCASSLGPNSNQPQHFGDGTRLSIL.

The chain uses TRBV9 and TRBJ2-5; D gene uncertain. Germline V gene sequence: CDR1 SGDLS, CDR2 YYNGEE. This CDR3 is 13 amino acids long. V lost 3 bases and J lost 1, with 7 bases in between. For the CDR3, the DNA is TGTGCCAGCAGCGGGGTCCTCCAAGAGACCCAGTACTTC. Amino acid sequence: CASSGVLQETQYF.

The chain uses TRBV29-1 and TRBJ2-5; D could derive from TRBD1 or TRBD2 (5 bases each). This CDR3 comprises 17 residues. Per the germline V gene, CDR1 is SQVTM and CDR2 is ANQGSEA. V was cut by 3 bases and J by 4 bases, with 24 bases left in between. CDR3 sequence reads: CSVDGQGRSAGIETQYF. The DNA for the CDR3 is TGCAGCGTTGACGGGCAGGGACGGTCGGCAGGGATAGAGACCCAGTACTTC.

Here the CDR3 reads CASSLGRKSYEQYF. The CDR3 region has the DNA TGTGCCAGCAGCTTGGGACGGAAATCCTACGAGCAGTACTTC. The gene calls are TRBV5-7 and TRBJ2-7; D is uncertain. TRBV5-7 is an ORF; its function is uncertain. Between the trimmed V and J ends, which lost 0 bases and 1 base, there was a span of 8 bases. This CDR3 spans 14 amino acids.

Comments on this clone: Other nucleotide sequences in the sample specify the same CDR3. V gene TRBV19 combines with J gene TRBJ1-1, with TRBD1 as a possible D gene (5 bases). CDR1 LNHDA and CDR2 SQIVND come from the germline V gene (reference sequence). Between the trimmed V and J ends, which lost 9 bases and 0 bases, there was a span of 14 bases. The CDR3 loop spans 14 amino acids. CDR3 region: CASSTDRLNTEAFF. CDR3 sequence (DNA): TGTGCCAGCTCGACAGACAGACTGAACACTGAAGCTTTCTTT. The entire variable domain, with the rest obtained from reference TRBV19 and TRBJ1-1, is as follows: DGGITQSPKYLFRKEGQNVTLSCEQNLNHDAMYWYRQDPGQGLRLIYYSQIVNDFQKGDIAEGYSVSREKKESFPLTVTSAQKNPTAFYLCASSTDRLNTEAFFGQGTRLTVV.